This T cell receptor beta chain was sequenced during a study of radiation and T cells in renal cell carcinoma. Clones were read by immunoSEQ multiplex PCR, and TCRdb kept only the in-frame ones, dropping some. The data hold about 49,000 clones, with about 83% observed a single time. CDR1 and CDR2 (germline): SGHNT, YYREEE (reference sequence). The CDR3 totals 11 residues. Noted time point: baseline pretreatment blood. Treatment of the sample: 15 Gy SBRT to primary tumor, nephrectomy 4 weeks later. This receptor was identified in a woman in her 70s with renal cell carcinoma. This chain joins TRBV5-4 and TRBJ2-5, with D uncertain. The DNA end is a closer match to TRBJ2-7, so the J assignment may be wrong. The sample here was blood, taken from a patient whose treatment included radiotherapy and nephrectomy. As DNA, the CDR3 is TGTGCCAGCAGCAACACCTACGAGCAGTACTTC. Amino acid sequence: CASSNTYEQYF.